These T cell receptor beta chains were read from a single sample in a study of cytomegalovirus exposure and HLA in healthy donors. Generated by immunoSEQ multiplex PCR, the TCRdb table keeps only in-frame clones and is missing some. Of about 360,000 clones in the sample, just over 85% are singletons; the top ten hold 0.8% to 0.85%. Input material: PBMCs. The receptors derive from a woman under 30 in good health and CMV-seronegative. Each CDR3 is given without its conserved first and last residue.

J gene	V gene	CDR3 protein
TRBJ2-5	TRBV5-4	ASSRGQGIQETQY
TRBJ1-1	TRBV6-6	ASSSLSGINTEAF
TRBJ1-1	TRBV9	ASSEWTGVRNTEAF
TRBJ2-7	TRBV18	ASSPGTSSYEQY
TRBJ1-2	TRBV2	ASGGGPGTPDLNYGYT
TRBJ1-2	TRBV7-9	ASSSQQVNYGYT
TRBJ1-1	TRBV27	ASSLFPTGTTEAF
TRBJ1-2	TRBV30	AWSAGTGSGYT
TRBJ1-5	TRBV19	ASSSSGTHFNQPQH
TRBJ2-6	TRBV7-9	ASRTGAGANVLT
TRBJ1-6	TRBV25-1	AIRLPGSPSPLH
TRBJ1-2	TRBV5-6	ASSLGALYGYT
TRBJ1-4	TRBV2	ASTWSPEGGTNEKLF
TRBJ2-3	TRBV5-1	ASSRGLAGSTDTQY
TRBJ1-1	TRBV30	AWSVAGYTEAF
TRBJ2-7	TRBV27	ASSLGAGREQY
TRBJ2-2	TRBV11-3	ASSFGGTSGGTTGELF
TRBJ2-5	TRBV18	ASSPAETQY
TRBJ2-7	TRBV12-1	ASSNTSTETYEQY
TRBJ1-4	TRBV18	ASSPQAINEKLF
TRBJ2-1	TRBV2	ASGGNRLYNEQF
TRBJ2-7	TRBV27	ASSLVAGLAPYEQY
TRBJ2-3	TRBV27	ASNFLRLAGGLGTDTQY
TRBJ2-2	TRBV6-4	ASSANGETGELF
TRBJ2-7	TRBV4-1	ASSQPGQGYEQY
TRBJ1-1	TRBV6-5	ASSYMSRGIAEAF
TRBJ2-1	TRBV7-9	ASSLAGTSYNEQF
TRBJ1-5	TRBV30	AWTPGGGLQPQH